Below, one TCR beta chain is given with its context. What it binds is unknown. Germline V lookup: CDR1 SQVTM, CDR2 ANQGSEA. The J segment lost 6 bases and the V segment lost 3 bases, leaving 7 bases of the junction unmatched. This CDR3 is 13 amino acids long. These data come from a study of beta chain features in type 1 diabetes. The investigators reverse transcribed all of the isolated RNA, so they sequenced expressed TCRB transcripts. The method was immunoSEQ multiplex PCR; TCRdb's version includes in-frame clones alone and lacks a portion of them. The sample shows 640,000 or so clones, roughly an eighth of them seen only once. Overall study results and limits: A moderate, significant TCRB CDR3 shortening appeared in type 1 diabetes across four CD4+ subsets. Whether TCRB rearrangement is influenced by HLA type went unresolved here.

The specimen was naive CD4+ T cells from blood. This chain links TRBV29-1 with TRBJ1-2; 7 bases are a match to TRBD1. The receptor was derived from a man in his late teens or twenties with type 1 diabetes. The CDR3 is CSVEPDRVDGYTF. The CDR3 DNA is TGCAGCGTTGAGCCCGACAGGGTCGATGGCTACACCTTC.